This T cell receptor (beta chain) was found in a study of T-cell reconstitution after alpha-beta-depleted transplantation in children. Preparing the TCRbeta library involved the use of unique molecular identifiers. MiXCR, run by TCRdb on the PCR reads, gives a single entry per CDR3 protein. The profile shows hundreds of thousands of distinct CDR3 sequences, around 9.1% of them singletons. Source: PBMCs, taken before TCRalphabeta/CD19-depleted stem cell transplant. The origin of this receptor is a boy under two years old with acute myeloid leukemia, due to receive a stem cell transplant.

For the CDR3, the DNA is TGTGCCAGCAGGGGGATTACGTACAATGAGCAGTTCTTC. Translating gives CASRGITYNEQFF. J is TRBJ2-1 and V is TRBV12-3 or TRBV12-4; D gene unclear. Trimming shortened V by 6 bases and J by 4 bases, and 10 bases separated the two germline ends. The CDR3 is made up of 13 amino acids.